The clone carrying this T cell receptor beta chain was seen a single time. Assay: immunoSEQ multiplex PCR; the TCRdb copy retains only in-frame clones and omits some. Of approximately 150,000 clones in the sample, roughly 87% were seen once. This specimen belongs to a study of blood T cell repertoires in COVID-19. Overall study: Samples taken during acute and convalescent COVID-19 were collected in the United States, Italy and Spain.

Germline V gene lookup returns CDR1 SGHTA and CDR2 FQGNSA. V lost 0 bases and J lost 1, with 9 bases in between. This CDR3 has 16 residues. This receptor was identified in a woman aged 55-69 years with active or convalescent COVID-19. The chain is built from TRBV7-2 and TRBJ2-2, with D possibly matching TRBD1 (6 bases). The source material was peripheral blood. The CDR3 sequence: CASSLAGHRNTGELFF. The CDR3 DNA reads TGTGCCAGCAGCTTAGCGGGACACAGGAACACCGGGGAGCTGTTTTTT.